These 28 T cell receptor beta chains share one sample of origin, sequenced in a study of T cell responses to AZD1222 COVID-19 vaccine. TCRdb's copy holds only in-frame clones and misses some; the assay was immunoSEQ multiplex PCR. The sample lists about 120,000 clones, over 75% occurring once. The sequences come from peripheral blood, collected on day 0 of MenACWY control vaccination. These receptor sequences come from an adult in good health.

This chain connects TRBV18 to TRBJ2-4; D possibly corresponds to TRBD1 (6 bases). In germline, CDR1 is KGHSH, CDR2 LQKENI. This CDR3 contains 15 residues. Trimming pared 6 bases from V and 0 bases from J, leaving 12 bases between. CDR3 residues: CASSPDRLAKNIQYF. The CDR3 DNA sequence: TGTGCCAGCTCGCCGGACAGACTAGCCAAAAACATTCAGTACTTC.

DNA for the CDR3: TGTGCCAGCAGCTCCCCCTTCGCTGGAAACACCATATATTTT. It specifies CASSSPFAGNTIYF. The V call is TRBV28, the J call TRBJ1-3; no reliable D call. The CDR3 consists of 14 residues. The germline V and J ends were trimmed by 6 bases and 2 bases, with 11 bases remaining between them. The germline gives CDR1 MDHEN, CDR2 SYDVKM.

The CDR3 loop reads CASRPTVASGNTIYF. CDR3 in DNA: TGTGCCAGCAGGCCTACGGTGGCCTCTGGAAACACCATATATTTT. This chain uses TRBV11-2 with TRBJ1-3; D is unresolved. V lost 6 bases to trimming and J lost 0 bases, with 12 bases between them. This CDR3 is 15 amino acids long. CDR1 SGHAT and CDR2 FQNNGV come from the germline V gene.

The gene calls are TRBV6-2 or TRBV6-3 and TRBJ1-2; the match to TRBD1 covers 8 bases. Unmatched junction bases numbered 11, after V lost 5 bases and J lost 3 bases. There are 16 residues in the CDR3. CDR1 is MNHEY, CDR2 SVGEGT, per germline. The CDR3 here is CASSTQPGQGDYGYTF. The DNA of the CDR3 is TGTGCCAGCAGTACGCAACCTGGACAGGGAGACTATGGCTACACCTTC.

The V gene is TRBV18, the J gene TRBJ1-1; D unresolved. Germline lookup yields CDR1 KGHSH and CDR2 LQKENI. Trimming removed 8 bases at V and 3 bases at J, with 16 bases between. The CDR3 extends over 14 amino acids. CDR3 sequence reads: CASTKGPGDTEAFF. The CDR3 DNA reads as TGTGCCAGCACCAAGGGCCCTGGGGACACTGAAGCTTTCTTT.

The gene calls are TRBV7-7 and TRBJ2-3; 7 bases are a match to TRBD1. Germline V gene data show CDR1 as SSHAT and CDR2 as FNYEAQ (reference sequence). After removal of 5 bases from V and 2 bases from J, the junction contained 7 bases not matched to a gene. The CDR3 runs 15 residues. CDR3: CASSPEGQPTDTQYF. In nucleotides, the CDR3 is TGTGCCAGCAGCCCCGAGGGACAGCCCACAGATACGCAGTATTTT.

This chain connects TRBV5-1 to TRBJ1-5, with D maybe TRBD1 (5 bases). The germline V and J ends were trimmed by 0 bases and 4 bases, with 11 bases remaining between them. Per the germline V gene, CDR1 is SGHRS and CDR2 is YFSETQ. The CDR3 totals 15 residues. DNA for the CDR3: TGCGCCAGCAGCTTGGAAGGGGCGAGGAATCAGCCCCAGCATTTT. Translation gives CASSLEGARNQPQHF.

The chain combines TRBV18 with TRBJ1-1; D remains unclear. Trimming took off 2 bases at V and 6 bases at J, with 13 bases between the two ends. CDR1 and CDR2 from the germline V gene are KGHSH and LQKENI. The CDR3 is 14 amino acids. CDR3 bases: TGTGCCAGCTCACCAAGCGCGTCTTTCCCTGAAGCTTTCTTT. Protein sequence: CASSPSASFPEAFF.

This sequence joins TRBV7-9 and TRBJ2-1, with 8 bases fitting TRBD2. The J segment lost 6 bases and the V segment lost 5 bases, leaving 9 bases of the junction unmatched. This CDR3 region has 15 residues. Looked up from germline, CDR1 is SEHNR and CDR2 is FQNEAQ (reference sequence). As DNA, the CDR3 is TGTGCCAGCAGCGAGCGGGGGTTCCCGGCCAATGAGCAGTTCTTC. Translated, it gives CASSERGFPANEQFF.

The chain uses TRBV7-8 and TRBJ1-6; no definite D call. Trimming shortened V by 5 bases and J by 13 bases, and 9 bases separated the two germline ends. Germline CDR1 is SGHVS and CDR2 is FQNEAQ. There are 11 residues in the CDR3. The CDR3 DNA sequence: TGTGCCAGCAGCCCCGGCCGGCCCCTCCACTTT. This translates into CASSPGRPLHF.

J is TRBJ1-2 and V is TRBV6-6, with 7 bases that match TRBD1. The V gene end was trimmed by 7 bases and the J gene end by 3 bases; junction bases not matched to a gene: 5. This CDR3 has 13 residues. Germline V gives CDR1 MNHNY, CDR2 SVGAGI (reference sequence). The CDR3 sequence is CASTLGQYYGYTF. In DNA form, the CDR3 reads TGTGCCAGCACCTTGGGACAGTACTATGGCTACACCTTC.

The genes are TRBV6-5 and TRBJ2-3; 7 nucleotides line up with TRBD1. The junction had 7 bases not matched to a gene; V was cut back by 6 bases and J by 1 base. The CDR3 totals 15 residues. Germline CDR1 and CDR2: MNHEY and SVGAGI. In DNA form, the CDR3 reads TGTGCCAGCAGCCGATTGACAGGGCGCACAGATACGCAGTATTTT. Protein: CASSRLTGRTDTQYF.

The chain employs TRBV5-1 and TRBJ2-1; maybe TRBD1 (5 bases). Germline V gene lookup returns CDR1 SGHRS and CDR2 YFSETQ. Trimming pared 2 bases from V and 0 bases from J, leaving 9 bases between. The CDR3 has 15 amino acids. In DNA, the CDR3 is TGCGCCAGCAGCTTTACAGGTTCCTCCTACAATGAGCAGTTCTTC. Protein sequence: CASSFTGSSYNEQFF.

This chain joins TRBV20-1 and TRBJ2-7, with TRBD2 matching over 7 bases. This CDR3 contains 13 residues. The V gene's germline CDR1 is DFQATT and CDR2 SNEGSKA (reference sequence). The ends lost 3 bases at V and 2 bases at J; junction bases unmatched: 4. Here the CDR3 reads CSASYGLAYEQYF. CDR3 coding DNA: TGCAGTGCTAGTTATGGACTAGCCTACGAGCAGTACTTC.

The CDR3 DNA reads TGTGCCAGCACCCGGGACAGGGAGGGTCAGCCCCAGCATTTT. Its translation: CASTRDREGQPQHF. The J gene is TRBJ1-5, the V gene TRBV6-5; 9 bases are a match to TRBD1. Germline V gene sequence: CDR1 MNHEY, CDR2 SVGAGI. J was trimmed by 6 bases and V by 7 bases; bases with no gene match: 7. The CDR3 covers 14 residues.

The chain joins TRBV12-3 or TRBV12-4 to TRBJ1-2; 8 nucleotides match TRBD1. V shed 6 bases, J shed 5 bases, and the junction held 5 bases outside the gene matches. The length of the CDR3 is 13 residues. CDR3: CASSQGAWYGYTF. The CDR3 bases are TGTGCCAGCAGCCAGGGGGCCTGGTATGGCTACACCTTC.

This sequence joins TRBV27 and TRBJ2-7; tentatively, D is TRBD2 (6 bases). The CDR3 loop spans 13 amino acids. The V and J ends lost 5 bases and 3 bases respectively, with 11 bases between them. Germline V CDR1 and CDR2: MNHEY, SMNVEV (reference sequence). CDR3 DNA: TGTGCCAGCAGTGCGGGGCCCTTCTACGAGCAGTACTTC. Protein: CASSAGPFYEQYF.

The rearrangement uses TRBV7-2 and TRBJ1-5; 7 bases agree with TRBD1. Trimming cost V 4 bases and J 6 bases; bases outside gene matches: 12. Per the germline V gene, CDR1 is SGHTA and CDR2 is FQGNSA. This CDR3 has 16 amino acids. The CDR3 spells CASSSSGTEAGQPQHF. CDR3 bases: TGTGCCAGCAGCTCCTCCGGGACAGAAGCCGGTCAGCCCCAGCATTTT.

The V gene is TRBV7-3, the J gene TRBJ2-6, with D perhaps TRBD2 (5 bases). Per germline, CDR1 SGHTA and CDR2 FQGTGA. The CDR3 length is 17 residues. Deletions cut 5 bases from V and 0 bases from J, with 14 bases between. CDR3 in amino acids: CASSPRTVSSGANVLTF. DNA of the CDR3: TGTGCCAGCAGCCCCCGGACTGTAAGCTCTGGGGCCAACGTCCTGACTTTC.

This clone was observed a handful of times. V gene TRBV6-5 combines with J gene TRBJ2-2; D is ambiguous. V lost 8 bases and J 6 bases, leaving 10 bases between the germline ends. CDR3 length: 12 residues. Germline CDR1 is MNHEY and CDR2 is SVGAGI. The CDR3 region is CASEVVAGELFF. Here the CDR3 DNA reads TGTGCCAGCGAGGTTGTGGCCGGGGAGCTGTTTTTT.

This sequence joins TRBV4-3 and TRBJ1-2; 9 nucleotides match TRBD1. Trimming at V came to 5 bases and at J to 6 bases, leaving 7 bases not matched to a gene. The germline gives CDR1 LGHNA, CDR2 YSLEER. This CDR3 comprises 14 residues. CDR3 in amino acids: CASSKTGTGHGYTF. The DNA of the CDR3 is TGCGCCAGCAGCAAAACCGGGACAGGGCATGGCTACACCTTC.

The genes are TRBV7-6 and TRBJ2-5; D gene uncertain. The CDR3 extends over 12 amino acids. Per the germline V gene, CDR1 is SGHVS and CDR2 is FNYEAQ. Deletions cut 6 bases from V and 2 bases from J, with 7 bases between. Here the CDR3 reads CASRRDQETQYF. In DNA, the CDR3 is TGTGCCAGCAGGCGAGATCAAGAGACCCAGTACTTC.

The V gene is TRBV18, the J gene TRBJ1-3, with a weak D call TRBD1 (5 bases). This CDR3 is built from 17 residues. Germline V gene lookup returns CDR1 KGHSH and CDR2 LQKENI. Trimming removed 6 bases from V and 0 bases from J, with 18 bases in between. As DNA, the CDR3 is TGTGCCAGCTCGGACCTGGGGACGCCGAGCTCTGGAAACACCATATATTTT. Its translation is CASSDLGTPSSGNTIYF.

This clone was picked up a small number of times. This chain joins TRBV28 and TRBJ2-2; 14 nucleotides match TRBD2. The CDR3 has 18 residues. The junction had 7 bases not matched to a gene; V was cut back by 5 bases and J by 2 bases. The germline CDR1 and CDR2 sequences are MDHEN and SYDVKM. CDR3 residues: CASSPGGLAGANTGELFF. In nucleotides, the CDR3 is TGTGCCAGCAGTCCCGGGGGACTAGCGGGGGCCAACACCGGGGAGCTGTTTTTT. Looking up the rest from reference TRBV28 and TRBJ2-2 gives the full variable domain: DVKVTQSSRYLVKRTGEKVFLECVQDMDHENMFWYRQDPGLGLRLIYFSYDVKMKEKGDIPEGYSVSREKKERFSLILESASTNQTSMYLCASSPGGLAGANTGELFFGEGSRLTVL.

The gene calls are TRBV2 and TRBJ1-6; 9 nucleotides line up with TRBD1. Germline values: CDR1 SNHLY, CDR2 FYNNEI. This CDR3 spans 18 amino acids. The V and J ends lost 7 bases and 0 bases, in that order; junction bases with no gene match: 10. The CDR3 DNA is TGTGCCAGCATGGGGGACAGGGCGAAAAGCTCCTATAATTCACCCCTCCACTTT. It is translated as CASMGDRAKSSYNSPLHF. The variable domain in full, with the rest retrieved from reference TRBV2 and TRBJ1-6, is EPEVTQTPSHQVTQMGQEVILRCVPISNHLYFYWYRQILGQKVEFLVSFYNNEISEKSEIFDDQFSVERPDGSNFTLKIRSTKLEDSAMYFCASMGDRAKSSYNSPLHFGNGTRLTVT.

This sequence joins TRBV5-1 and TRBJ1-2, with D perhaps TRBD1 (5 bases). This CDR3 is built from 14 residues. The germline V and J ends were trimmed by 0 bases and 4 bases, with 10 bases remaining between them. Germline CDR1 SGHRS, CDR2 YFSETQ. The CDR3 region has the DNA TGCGCCAGCAGCTTGGCCTCAGGGCTCTATGGCTACACCTTC. This codes for CASSLASGLYGYTF.

V usage is TRBV30 and J usage is TRBJ2-5, with TRBD1 matching over 12 bases. After removal of 7 bases from V and 5 bases from J, the junction contained 5 bases not matched to a gene. Germline CDR1 GTSNPN, CDR2 SVGIG (reference sequence). The CDR3 is made up of 13 amino acids. The CDR3 spells CASGQGASETQYF. The CDR3 DNA follows: TGTGCCTCGGGACAGGGGGCGAGCGAGACCCAGTACTTC.

The chain links TRBV18 to TRBJ1-1; D gene uncertain. Trimming removed 3 bases at V and 3 bases at J, with 11 bases between. This CDR3 region has 14 residues. Germline assignment: CDR1 KGHSH and CDR2 LQKENI. The CDR3, as DNA: TGTGCCAGCTCACCCGGGGATAGGCACACTGAAGCTTTCTTT. This sequence encodes CASSPGDRHTEAFF.